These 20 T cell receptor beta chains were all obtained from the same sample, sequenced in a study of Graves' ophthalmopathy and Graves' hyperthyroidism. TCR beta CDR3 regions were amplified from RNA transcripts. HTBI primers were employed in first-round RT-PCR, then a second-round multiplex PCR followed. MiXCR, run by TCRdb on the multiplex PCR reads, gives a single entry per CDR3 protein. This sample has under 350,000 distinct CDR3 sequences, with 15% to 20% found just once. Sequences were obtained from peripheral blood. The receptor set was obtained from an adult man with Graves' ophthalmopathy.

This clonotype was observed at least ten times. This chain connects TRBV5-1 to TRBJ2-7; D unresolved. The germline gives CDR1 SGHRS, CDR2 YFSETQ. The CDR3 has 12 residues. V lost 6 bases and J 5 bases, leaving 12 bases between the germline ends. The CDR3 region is CASTSLIHEQYF. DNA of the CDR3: TGCGCCAGCACCTCCCTTATCCACGAGCAGTACTTC.

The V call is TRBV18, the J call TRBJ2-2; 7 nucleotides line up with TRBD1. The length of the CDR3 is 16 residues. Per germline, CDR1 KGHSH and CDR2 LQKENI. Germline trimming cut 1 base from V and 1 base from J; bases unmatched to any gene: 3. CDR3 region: CASSPRQGVNTGELFF. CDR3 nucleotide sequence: TGTGCCAGCTCACCACGGCAGGGGGTGAACACCGGGGAGCTGTTTTTT.

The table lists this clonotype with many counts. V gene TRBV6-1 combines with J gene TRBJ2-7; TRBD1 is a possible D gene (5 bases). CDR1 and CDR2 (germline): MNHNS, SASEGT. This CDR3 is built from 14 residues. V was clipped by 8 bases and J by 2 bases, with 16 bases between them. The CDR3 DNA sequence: TGTGCCAGCGAGCTTCCAGGGTCGACCTACGAGCAGTACTTC. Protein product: CASELPGSTYEQYF.

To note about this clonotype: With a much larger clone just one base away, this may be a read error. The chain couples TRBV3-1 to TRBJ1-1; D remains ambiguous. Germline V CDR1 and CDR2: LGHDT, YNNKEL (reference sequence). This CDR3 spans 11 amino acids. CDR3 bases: TGTGCCGGCAGCCAAGTCGGAGAAGCTTTCTTT. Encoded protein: CAGSQVGEAFF.

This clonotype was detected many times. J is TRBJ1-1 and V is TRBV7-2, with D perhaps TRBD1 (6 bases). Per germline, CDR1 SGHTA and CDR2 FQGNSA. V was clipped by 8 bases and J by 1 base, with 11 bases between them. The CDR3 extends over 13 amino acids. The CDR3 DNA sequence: TGTGCCAGCGCGACAGGACCGAACACTGAAGCTTTCTTT. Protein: CASATGPNTEAFF.

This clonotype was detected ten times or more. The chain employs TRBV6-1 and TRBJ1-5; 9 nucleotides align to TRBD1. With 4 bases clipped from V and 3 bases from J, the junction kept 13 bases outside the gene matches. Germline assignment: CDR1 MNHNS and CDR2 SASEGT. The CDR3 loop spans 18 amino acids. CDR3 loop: CASSGGTGYGLNNQPQHF. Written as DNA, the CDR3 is TGTGCCAGCAGTGGAGGGACAGGGTACGGTCTTAACAATCAGCCCCAGCATTTT.

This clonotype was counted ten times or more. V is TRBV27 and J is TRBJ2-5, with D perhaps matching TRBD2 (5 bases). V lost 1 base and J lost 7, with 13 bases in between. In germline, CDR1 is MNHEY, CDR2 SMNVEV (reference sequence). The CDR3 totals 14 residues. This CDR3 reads CASSLYIRAGTQYF. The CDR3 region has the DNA TGTGCCAGCAGTTTATATATTCGGGCGGGGACCCAGTACTTC.

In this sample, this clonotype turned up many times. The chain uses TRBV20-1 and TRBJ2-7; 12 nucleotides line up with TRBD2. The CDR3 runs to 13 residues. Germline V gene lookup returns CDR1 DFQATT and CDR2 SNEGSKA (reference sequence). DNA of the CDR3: TGCAGCTTAGGACTAGCGGGAATCCTCGAGCAGTACTTC. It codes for CSLGLAGILEQYF.

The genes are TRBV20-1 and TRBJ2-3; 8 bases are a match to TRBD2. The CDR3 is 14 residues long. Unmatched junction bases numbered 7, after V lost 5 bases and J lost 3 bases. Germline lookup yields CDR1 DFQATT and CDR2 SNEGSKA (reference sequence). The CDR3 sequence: CSASTSGKTDTQYF. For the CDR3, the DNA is TGCAGTGCTTCAACTAGCGGAAAAACAGATACGCAGTATTTT.

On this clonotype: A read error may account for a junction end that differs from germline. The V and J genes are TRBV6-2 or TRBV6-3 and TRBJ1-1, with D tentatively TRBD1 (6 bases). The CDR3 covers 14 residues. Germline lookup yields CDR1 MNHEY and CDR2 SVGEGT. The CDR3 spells CASSLVTGNTEACF. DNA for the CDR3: TGTGCCAGCAGTTTGGTAACAGGGAACACTGAAGCTTGCTTT.

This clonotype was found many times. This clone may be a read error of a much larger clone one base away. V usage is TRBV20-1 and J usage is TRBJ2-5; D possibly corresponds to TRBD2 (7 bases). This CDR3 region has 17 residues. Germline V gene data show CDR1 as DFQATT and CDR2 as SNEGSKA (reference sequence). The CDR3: CSVRDGPGGRAKETQYF. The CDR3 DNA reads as TGCAGTGTTAGAGATGGGCCGGGGGGCCGAGCTAAAGAGACCCAGTACTTC.

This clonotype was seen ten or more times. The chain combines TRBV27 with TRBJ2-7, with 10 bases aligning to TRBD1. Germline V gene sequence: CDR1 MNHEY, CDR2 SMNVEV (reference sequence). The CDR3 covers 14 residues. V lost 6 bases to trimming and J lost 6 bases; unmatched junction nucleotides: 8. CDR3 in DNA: TGTGCCAGCAGACCCGGGACAGGGGTGGCCGAGCAGTACTTC. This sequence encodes CASRPGTGVAEQYF.

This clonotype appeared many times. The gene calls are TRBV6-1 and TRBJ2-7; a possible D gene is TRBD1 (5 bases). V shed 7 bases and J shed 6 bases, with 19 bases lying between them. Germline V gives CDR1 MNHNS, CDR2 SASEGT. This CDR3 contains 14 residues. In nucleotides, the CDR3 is TGTGCCAGCAATGTGGGAAGGGCAGGGTTCGAGCAGTACTTC. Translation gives CASNVGRAGFEQYF.

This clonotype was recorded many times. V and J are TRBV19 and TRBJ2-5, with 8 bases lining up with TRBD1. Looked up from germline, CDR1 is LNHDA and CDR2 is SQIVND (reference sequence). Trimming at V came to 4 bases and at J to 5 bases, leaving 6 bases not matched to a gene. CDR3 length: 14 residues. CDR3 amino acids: CASSTAGGLETQYF. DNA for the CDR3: TGTGCCAGTAGTACGGCAGGGGGCTTGGAGACCCAGTACTTC.

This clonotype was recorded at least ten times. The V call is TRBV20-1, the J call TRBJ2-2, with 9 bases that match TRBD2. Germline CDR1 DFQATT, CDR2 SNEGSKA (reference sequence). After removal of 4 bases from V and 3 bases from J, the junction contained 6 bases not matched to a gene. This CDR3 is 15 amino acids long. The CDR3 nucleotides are TGCAGTGCTACTGCGGGAGGGGGGCACACCGGGGAGCTGTTTTTT. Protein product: CSATAGGGHTGELFF.

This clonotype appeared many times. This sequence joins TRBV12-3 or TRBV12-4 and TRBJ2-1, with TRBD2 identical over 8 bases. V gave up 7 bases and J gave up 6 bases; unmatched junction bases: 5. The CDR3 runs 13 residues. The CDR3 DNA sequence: TGTGCCAGCACGACTGGGACTAGCAATGAGCAGTTCTTC. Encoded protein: CASTTGTSNEQFF.

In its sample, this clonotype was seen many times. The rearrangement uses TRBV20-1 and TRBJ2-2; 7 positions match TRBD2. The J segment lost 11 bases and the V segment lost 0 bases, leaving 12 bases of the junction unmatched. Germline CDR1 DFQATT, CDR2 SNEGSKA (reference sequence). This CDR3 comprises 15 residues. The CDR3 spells CSARDSAGPQGELFF. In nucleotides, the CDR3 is TGCAGTGCTAGAGACTCAGCGGGACCCCAAGGAGAGCTGTTTTTT.

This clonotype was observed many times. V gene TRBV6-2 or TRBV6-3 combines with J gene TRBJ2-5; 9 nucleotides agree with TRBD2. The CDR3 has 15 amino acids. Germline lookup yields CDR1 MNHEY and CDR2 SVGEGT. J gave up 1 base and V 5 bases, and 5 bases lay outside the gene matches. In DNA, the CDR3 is TGTGCCAGCAGTCCCCGGCGGGGGGGCCAAGAGACCCAGTACTTC. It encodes CASSPRRGGQETQYF.

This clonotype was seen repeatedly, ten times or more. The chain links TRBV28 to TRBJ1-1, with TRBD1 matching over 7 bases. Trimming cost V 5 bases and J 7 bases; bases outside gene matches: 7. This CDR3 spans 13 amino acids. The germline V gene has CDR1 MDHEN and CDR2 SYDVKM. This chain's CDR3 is CASSPSRDSEAFF. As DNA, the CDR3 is TGTGCCAGCAGTCCGTCCCGGGACAGTGAAGCTTTCTTT.

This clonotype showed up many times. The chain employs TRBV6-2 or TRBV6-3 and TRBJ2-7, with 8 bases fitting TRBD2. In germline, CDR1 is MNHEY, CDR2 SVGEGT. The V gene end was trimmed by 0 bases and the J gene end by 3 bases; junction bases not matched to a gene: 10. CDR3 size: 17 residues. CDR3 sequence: CASSYSFLRGGLYEQYF. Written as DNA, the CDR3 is TGTGCCAGCAGTTACTCGTTCCTTCGGGGGGGCCTCTACGAGCAGTACTTC.